Shown below are 9 T cell receptor beta chains from a single sample sequenced in a study of memory CD4+ T cells and cytomegalovirus serostatus. The sort gate was single viable CD3+CD4+CD8-CD45RO+ cells for memory CD4+ T cells. Clones were read by immunoSEQ multiplex PCR, and TCRdb kept only the in-frame ones, dropping some. Among tens of thousands of clones listed, 76% were seen once. The sample was memory CD4+ T cells from blood. The receptors here all came from an adult in good health and CMV-seronegative.

This clone was counted a few times. The chain is built from TRBV7-6 and TRBJ2-2; 7 bases agree with TRBD1. The germline V gene encodes CDR1 SGHVS and CDR2 FNYEAQ. This CDR3 has 17 amino acids. With V trimmed by 4 bases and J by 4 bases, 12 bases remained unmatched. CDR3 DNA sequence: TGTGCCAGCAGCTCCCTCGAGACAGGGCTTGGCACCGGGGAGCTGTTTTTT. Its protein product is CASSSLETGLGTGELFF.

This chain links TRBV19 with TRBJ1-1; perhaps TRBD1 as D (6 bases). With 6 bases removed from V and 0 bases from J, the gap between germline ends came to 23 bases. CDR3 length equals 18 residues. The germline gives CDR1 LNHDA, CDR2 SQIVND (reference sequence). This CDR3 is CASSWPGQGSRVNTEAFF. CDR3 bases: TGTGCCAGTAGCTGGCCGGGACAAGGTTCGAGGGTGAACACTGAAGCTTTCTTT.

This clone appeared a few times. The V call is TRBV6-1, the J call TRBJ1-5; D possibly corresponds to TRBD1 (6 bases). V was shortened by 3 bases and J by 6 bases, with 12 bases between the two germline ends. The CDR3 spans 14 residues. CDR1 is MNHNS and CDR2 is SASEGT in the germline V gene. CDR3 in amino acids: CASSDGRGSQPQHF. For the CDR3, the DNA is TGTGCCAGCAGTGACGGCAGGGGAAGTCAGCCCCAGCATTTT.

The chain uses TRBV25-1 and TRBJ2-5, with TRBD2 identical over 9 bases. V shed 3 bases and J 5 bases; nucleotides not matched to a gene: 7. This CDR3 has 15 amino acids. Germline V gene lookup returns CDR1 MGHDK and CDR2 SYGVNS. The CDR3 coding sequence is TGTGCCAGCAGTGAGCCCGGGACTAGCAGGGAGACCCAGTACTTC. Translating it yields CASSEPGTSRETQYF.

The chain joins TRBV18 to TRBJ2-2, with D possibly being TRBD1 (6 bases). Trimming stripped 0 bases from V and 5 bases from J, with 13 bases between. The CDR3 is made up of 16 amino acids. Germline values: CDR1 KGHSH, CDR2 LQKENI. The CDR3 sequence is CASSPPRSQGTGELFF. Written as DNA, the CDR3 is TGTGCCAGCTCACCACCTCGGAGTCAGGGGACCGGGGAGCTGTTTTTT.

This clone was counted once. The V and J genes are TRBV4-3 and TRBJ2-2; tentative D call: TRBD1 (5 bases). Germline V gene lookup returns CDR1 LGHNA and CDR2 YSLEER. Trimming left V 1 base short and J 4 bases short, with 10 bases between. There are 15 residues in the CDR3. CDR3 loop: CASSQASTATGELFF. The CDR3 nucleotides are TGCGCCAGCAGCCAAGCCTCGACAGCCACCGGGGAGCTGTTTTTT.

There are a few counts of this clone. The chain combines TRBV2 with TRBJ2-2; D not resolved. The CDR3 runs to 15 residues. Between the trimmed V and J ends, which lost 8 bases and 0 bases, there was a span of 13 bases. CDR1 is SNHLY, CDR2 FYNNEI, per germline. CDR3 region: CASFLGPPNTGELFF. The CDR3 DNA follows: TGTGCCAGCTTTTTAGGACCGCCGAACACCGGGGAGCTGTTTTTT.

The J gene is TRBJ2-2, the V gene TRBV4-3; TRBD1 aligns across 7 bases. CDR3 length: 15 residues. The germline V gene encodes CDR1 LGHNA and CDR2 YSLEER. The trim removed 0 bases at V and 4 bases at J, leaving 2 bases unmatched. Here the CDR3 reads CASSQDRTGTGELFF. For the CDR3, the DNA is TGCGCCAGCAGCCAAGATAGGACAGGCACCGGGGAGCTGTTTTTT.

The chain has TRBV5-4 and TRBJ2-7, with TRBD2 matching 7 bases. This CDR3 is 13 amino acids long. The V and J ends lost 3 bases and 5 bases, in that order; junction bases with no gene match: 5. Germline V lookup: CDR1 SGHNT, CDR2 YYREEE (reference sequence). CDR3 region: CASSSYGTNEQYF. The CDR3 DNA sequence: TGTGCCAGCAGCTCCTACGGGACTAACGAGCAGTACTTC.